A single sample gave rise to the 24 T cell receptor beta chains below, sequenced in a study of CD8 T cells in ankylosing spondylitis. Study observations and caveats: It appeared that ankylosing spondylitis blood was characterized by a TCR beta motif of several highly homologous variants.

Each CDR3 protein is one row after TCRdb ran MiXCR on the 5' RACE reads. The sample gives 700,000 to 850,000 distinct CDR3 sequences, about 11% of which show up once; just over 0.5% is in the top ten. Their specific antigens are unknown. The sample taken for sequencing was blood, either unsorted or a sorted T cell fraction (not recorded which). These receptors originate from a male donor with ankylosing spondylitis.

With respect to this clonotype: The junction and the germline gene differ at one end; a read error may be behind it. The chain joins TRBV28 to TRBJ2-3; D ambiguous. The CDR3 totals 13 residues. Germline V gene sequence: CDR1 MDHEN, CDR2 SYDVKM. The CDR3 here is CASRPPLTATQYF. The DNA of the CDR3 is TGTGCCAGCAGACCACCCCTTACAGCTACGCAGTATTTT.

This clonotype turned up a few times. V is TRBV10-3 and J is TRBJ1-3, with a tentative D call TRBD1 (6 bases). The CDR3 covers 16 residues. V shed 5 bases and J shed 0 bases, with 14 bases lying between them. Germline loops: CDR1 ENHRY, CDR2 SYGVKD. The DNA of the CDR3 is TGTGCCATCAGTTCCAGACAGGTTAGCTCTGGAAACACCATATATTTT. The encoded protein is CAISSRQVSSGNTIYF.

The chain recombines TRBV7-2 with TRBJ2-5; D call uncertain. The CDR3 loop spans 15 amino acids. V was shortened by 5 bases and J by 3 bases, with 16 bases between the two germline ends. The germline CDR1 and CDR2 sequences are SGHTA and FQGNSA. The CDR3, as DNA: TGTGCCAGCAGCCCCCGGGTCGGTTCAGAAGAGACCCAGTACTTC. Residues: CASSPRVGSEETQYF.

There are a few counts of this clonotype. This sequence joins TRBV6-2 or TRBV6-3 and TRBJ1-2; D call uncertain. V gave up 5 bases and J gave up 6 bases, with 13 bases separating them. The CDR3 contains 13 residues. The germline V gene encodes CDR1 MNHEY and CDR2 SVGEGT. The CDR3 is CASSPTGGNGYTF. The CDR3 DNA reads TGTGCCAGCAGTCCAACGGGAGGGAATGGCTACACCTTC.

This clonotype came up a few times. The rearrangement uses TRBV20-1 and TRBJ2-1; the match to TRBD1 covers 7 bases. The V gene's germline CDR1 is DFQATT and CDR2 SNEGSKA (reference sequence). This CDR3 contains 16 residues. V gave up 6 bases and J gave up 3 bases; unmatched junction bases: 14. CDR3 sequence: CSAITLTGAVYNEQFF. CDR3 nucleotide sequence: TGCAGTGCAATTACTCTAACAGGGGCCGTCTACAATGAGCAGTTCTTC.

The table lists this clonotype with many counts. This chain connects TRBV5-1 to TRBJ2-7; perhaps TRBD1 as D (6 bases). V lost 4 bases and J lost 1, with 9 bases in between. Germline V gene data show CDR1 as SGHRS and CDR2 as YFSETQ. This CDR3 contains 13 residues. The CDR3 nucleotides are TGCGCCAGCAGCGGTGACAGGTCCTACGAGCAGTACTTC. It codes for CASSGDRSYEQYF.

The sample holds many counts of this clonotype. This rearrangement joins TRBV20-1 to TRBJ1-5; no clear D gene. The CDR3 loop spans 14 amino acids. Trimming took 0 bases from V and 2 from J, leaving 8 bases between them. CDR1 is DFQATT and CDR2 is SNEGSKA in the germline V gene (reference sequence). CDR3 DNA: TGCAGTGCTAGAGAGGGGAGCGGCAATCAGCCCCAGCATTTT. Protein: CSAREGSGNQPQHF.

This sequence joins TRBV7-6 and TRBJ1-4; no firm D call. The germline CDR1 and CDR2 sequences are SGHVS and FNYEAQ. The CDR3 totals 15 residues. V dropped 8 bases and J dropped 7 bases, with 20 bases sitting between them. The CDR3 loop is CASSRTGTLGEKLFF. Written as DNA, the CDR3 is TGTGCCAGCTCTAGGACGGGTACCCTAGGTGAAAAACTGTTTTTT.

This clonotype was recorded a few times. V is TRBV18 and J is TRBJ2-2; D remains ambiguous. Deletions cut 1 base from V and 6 bases from J, with 6 bases between. The CDR3 has 13 residues. Germline loops: CDR1 KGHSH, CDR2 LQKENI. CDR3 region: CASSPRVAGELFF. The DNA for the CDR3 is TGTGCCAGCTCACCACGCGTCGCCGGGGAGCTGTTTTTT.

V is TRBV11-3 and J is TRBJ2-1; a weak D match, TRBD2 (6 bases). V lost 0 bases to trimming and J lost 4 bases, with 16 bases between them. This CDR3 contains 17 residues. In germline, CDR1 is SGHNT, CDR2 YENEEA. The CDR3 DNA sequence: TGTGCCAGCAGCTTAGATTTGGGCGGGACGATATACAATGAGCAGTTCTTC. It codes for CASSLDLGGTIYNEQFF.

This clonotype was observed many times. The rearrangement uses TRBV20-1 and TRBJ2-7, with 12 bases matching TRBD2. The germline CDR1 and CDR2 sequences are DFQATT and SNEGSKA (reference sequence). The CDR3 covers 14 residues. J lost 8 bases, V lost 0 bases, and 5 bases had no gene match. CDR3 loop: CSAREASGRVQQYF. Here the CDR3 DNA reads TGCAGTGCTAGAGAGGCTAGCGGGAGGGTTCAGCAGTACTTC.

The chain recombines TRBV5-1 with TRBJ2-1, with D uncertain. This CDR3 has 16 residues. With 0 bases removed from V and 0 bases from J, the gap between germline ends came to 10 bases. Germline V gene sequence: CDR1 SGHRS, CDR2 YFSETQ. DNA of the CDR3: TGCGCCAGCAGCTTGGACGCGGCCCTCTCCTACAATGAGCAGTTCTTC. This encodes CASSLDAALSYNEQFF.

J is TRBJ2-5 and V is TRBV7-2; 7 nucleotides line up with TRBD2. The trim removed 3 bases at V and 5 bases at J, leaving 3 bases unmatched. CDR1 and CDR2 (germline): SGHTA, FQGNSA. This CDR3 is built from 13 residues. CDR3 loop: CASSFSSGETQYF. DNA of the CDR3: TGTGCCAGCAGCTTCTCTAGCGGCGAGACCCAGTACTTC.

V is TRBV5-1 and J is TRBJ2-7; 10 nucleotides match TRBD1. Trimming took 4 bases from V and 3 from J; bases not matched to a gene: 19. Per the germline V gene, CDR1 is SGHRS and CDR2 is YFSETQ. The CDR3 consists of 19 residues. The CDR3 spells CASSRGTGASGEGHYEQYF. DNA for the CDR3: TGCGCCAGCAGCAGGGGGACAGGGGCCTCCGGGGAGGGGCACTACGAGCAGTACTTC.

This clonotype was recorded a few times. This CDR3 is CASSYGRDFGYTF. The CDR3 bases are TGTGCCAGCAGTTATGGCAGGGATTTTGGCTACACCTTC. This sequence joins TRBV6-5 and TRBJ1-2; tentatively, D is TRBD1 (5 bases). This CDR3 has 13 amino acids. Germline CDR1 reads MNHEY; CDR2 reads SVGAGI. The germline V and J ends were trimmed by 3 bases and 7 bases, with 12 bases remaining between them.

This chain links TRBV5-1 with TRBJ2-3, with 7 bases that match TRBD1. Germline V CDR1 and CDR2: SGHRS, YFSETQ. Unmatched junction bases numbered 5, after V lost 4 bases and J lost 3 bases. The CDR3 extends over 14 amino acids. CDR3 in DNA: TGCGCCAGCAGCCGAAGCAGGGGGACAGATACGCAGTATTTT. It encodes CASSRSRGTDTQYF.

This clonotype turned up a few times. The gene calls are TRBV6-1 and TRBJ2-3; 11 bases are shared with TRBD1. V shed 7 bases and J 6 bases; nucleotides not matched to a gene: 15. The germline V gene has CDR1 MNHNS and CDR2 SASEGT. This CDR3 has 17 residues. DNA of the CDR3: TGTGCCAGCAACCCTCGGGGCCCGGACAGGGGGCGTGATACGCAGTATTTT. Its protein product is CASNPRGPDRGRDTQYF.

In its sample, this clonotype was seen a few times. The V gene is TRBV20-1, the J gene TRBJ2-7; TRBD1 matches at 7 bases. Germline values: CDR1 DFQATT, CDR2 SNEGSKA (reference sequence). With 6 bases clipped from V and 6 bases from J, the junction kept 11 bases outside the gene matches. The CDR3 has 13 amino acids. CDR3 sequence: CSASSRTGLEQYF. CDR3 coding DNA: TGCAGTGCCTCCAGCCGGACAGGTCTCGAGCAGTACTTC.

The V call is TRBV7-2, the J call TRBJ2-5, with 10 bases fitting TRBD1. The J segment lost 4 bases and the V segment lost 5 bases, leaving 7 bases of the junction unmatched. Germline lookup yields CDR1 SGHTA and CDR2 FQGNSA. CDR3 length equals 15 residues. The CDR3 spells CASSPGQGGRETQYF. The CDR3 DNA reads as TGTGCCAGCAGCCCAGGACAGGGGGGTCGAGAGACCCAGTACTTC.

This clonotype appeared many times. The rearrangement uses TRBV20-1 and TRBJ2-1; tentative D call: TRBD2 (5 bases). CDR1 and CDR2 (germline): DFQATT, SNEGSKA (reference sequence). This CDR3 spans 10 amino acids. Trimming pared 5 bases from V and 12 bases from J, leaving 11 bases between. CDR3 residues: CSAVGNWQFF. In DNA form, the CDR3 reads TGCAGTGCTGTCGGGAATTGGCAGTTCTTC.

This clonotype was seen a few times. The chain carries TRBV20-1 and TRBJ2-1; 11 nucleotides match TRBD2. Germline V gives CDR1 DFQATT, CDR2 SNEGSKA (reference sequence). CDR3 length: 15 residues. V gave up 3 bases and J gave up 7 bases; unmatched junction bases: 8. CDR3 protein: CSASMGLADLNEQFF. The DNA for the CDR3 is TGCAGTGCTAGCATGGGACTAGCGGATTTAAATGAGCAGTTCTTC.

This clonotype was detected many times. This chain links TRBV29-1 with TRBJ2-5; D is possibly TRBD1 (5 bases). The germline V gene encodes CDR1 SQVTM and CDR2 ANQGSEA. The CDR3 sequence is 13 residues long. With 4 bases removed from V and 5 bases from J, the gap between germline ends came to 14 bases. The CDR3 DNA reads as TGCAGCGTTGTAGGCAGGGTGGCTGAGACCCAGTACTTC. Translating gives CSVVGRVAETQYF.

The chain carries TRBV9 and TRBJ1-2, with D uncertain. The germline CDR1 and CDR2 sequences are SGDLS and YYNGEE. The CDR3 totals 14 residues. V shed 1 base and J shed 0 bases, with 7 bases lying between them. The CDR3 DNA follows: TGTGCCAGCAGCGTACTGGGGTCTAACTATGGCTACACCTTC. This encodes CASSVLGSNYGYTF.

There are many counts of this clonotype. The chain recombines TRBV18 with TRBJ2-5; D is unclear. V was cut by 3 bases and J by 1 base, with 3 bases left in between. Germline V gene sequence: CDR1 KGHSH, CDR2 LQKENI. The length of the CDR3 is 12 residues. The CDR3 DNA follows: TGTGCCAGCTCACCGGCCCAAGAGACCCAGTACTTC. Amino acids: CASSPAQETQYF.